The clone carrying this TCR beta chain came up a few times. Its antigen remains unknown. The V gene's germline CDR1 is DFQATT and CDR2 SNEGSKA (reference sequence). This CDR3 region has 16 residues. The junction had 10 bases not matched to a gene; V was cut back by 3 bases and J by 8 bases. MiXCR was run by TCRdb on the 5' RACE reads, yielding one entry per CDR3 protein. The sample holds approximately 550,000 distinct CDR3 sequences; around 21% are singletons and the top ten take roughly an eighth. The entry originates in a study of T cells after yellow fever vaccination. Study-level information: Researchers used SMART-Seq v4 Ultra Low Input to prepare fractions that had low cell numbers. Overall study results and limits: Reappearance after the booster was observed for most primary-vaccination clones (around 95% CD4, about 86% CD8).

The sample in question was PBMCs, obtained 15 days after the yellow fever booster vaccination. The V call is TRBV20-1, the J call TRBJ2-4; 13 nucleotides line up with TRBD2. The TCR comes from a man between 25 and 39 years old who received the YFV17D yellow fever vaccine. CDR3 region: CSARLGTSGKRDIQYF. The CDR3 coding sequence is TGCAGTGCTAGGTTAGGGACTAGCGGGAAAAGGGACATTCAGTACTTC.